The source of this T cell receptor beta chain is a study of follicular helper T cells after annual influenza vaccination (TCRdb year 2017). At the level of the whole study: After each seasonal influenza vaccination, blood samples were collected on days 0, 7 and 28. To study recall of cTfh clones, some subjects were followed across successive annual vaccinations spanning the 2013-2014, 2014-2015 and 2015-2016 seasons. One week after vaccination, a second recruited cohort of roughly 12 subjects (Table S1) displayed a similar ICOS+CD38+ cTfh response. Multi-year samples were available from six subjects, with four subjects covering two vaccination seasons and two subjects covering three seasons. The 2013-2014 samples were cryopreserved, while the 2015 samples were processed right after collection. The full study reports these points: Day 7 ICOS+CD38+ clones were most often found later in ICOS-CD38- cTfh, suggesting that subset may serve as a memory reservoir. Productive TCRB sequences were recovered from only about 8.5-23% of analyzed cells, so rare clonotypes could not be sampled. With successive annual vaccinations, a recurrent oligoclonal ICOS+CD38+ cTfh response was recalled, and this response contained tetramer and AIM influenza-specific clonotypes. ICOS+CD38+ cTfh clonality correlated with the frequency of that population, and its change correlated with the change in circulating plasmablast frequency.

The germline V gene provides CDR1 MNHNS and CDR2 SASEGT. CDR3 length: 14 amino acids, cysteine to phenylalanine. CDR3 DNA is the only sequence kept; it has 42 bases, read in frame from the first base. V sheds 6 bases and J sheds 8 bases, leaving 16 bases between their ends. Comment on this clone: The antigen this receptor binds is unknown. Base qualities were left out, and no much larger clone turns up one base away.

The sample's time point label, decoded: 2015-2016 season, pre-vaccination. Seasonal inactivated influenza vaccine (Fluvarix) was administered to adults, and sorted blood CD4 subsets were tracked by TCRB sequencing before and after vaccination. To be eligible, subjects had to live in the community and must not have received influenza vaccine in the previous 6 months. Reasons for exclusion included contraindications to influenza vaccine, substance abuse, HIV/AIDS, active malignancy, immunomodulatory medication, and active illness such as respiratory infection. At each time point, roughly 35 to 110 mL of blood was collected. Non-naive CD4+CXCR5+PD-1+ cells were defined as circulating Tfh and were sorted into ICOS+CD38+ and ICOS-CD38- fractions. Ficoll-Paque PLUS or SepMate separation was used to isolate PBMC. Before DNA extraction, cell subsets were sorted from PBMC on a BD FACS Aria. The library was produced with the immunoSEQ multiplex PCR assay. Adaptive Biotechnologies handled the TCRB amplification, library preparation, sequencing and preliminary bioinformatics at Survey level resolution. For TCRB sequencing, genomic DNA from sorted cTfh populations was amplified by multiplex PCR. The original pipeline was this. In R, clonality was calculated as 1 minus the normalized Shannon entropy, and the Gini index was computed using the R package ineq. The overlap score was defined as the summed counts of shared sequences divided by the total counts of all sequences in both compared samples. Shared-clonotype significance used Fisher's exact test assuming a theoretical repertoire of 10^7 TCRB sequences. The table was pulled from immuneACCESS by TCRdb, which kept in-frame rearrangements only. Such tables lose some clones; where checked, under half of the loss comes from unresolved V genes, and the rest has no known cause. V and J calls and clone size are those listed in that table; D and trimming were worked out from the DNA. The sample table records about 9,400 clones; 70% to 85% of these occur just once. Of the sample, more than 1.5% is held by the ten largest clones.

The TCR was taken from an adult who received the influenza vaccine. This receptor chain uses TRBV6-1 and TRBJ1-4; too little of a D gene remains to name it. This specimen consisted of CXCR5+ CD38- circulating T follicular helper cells from blood, obtained on the day of influenza vaccination. Sample cell subset or site, as interpreted from the label and publication: circulating Tfh, non-naive CD4+CXCR5+PD-1+ (ICOS+CD38+ or ICOS-CD38-). The CDR3 loop reads CASSPTSIEEKLFF. The DNA sequence reads TGTGCCAGCAGCCCGACTTCTATTGAAGAAAAACTGTTTTTT.